This T cell receptor (beta chain) was recovered during a study of control samples from healthy donors and cancer patients. Generated by immunoSEQ multiplex PCR, the TCRdb table keeps only in-frame clones and is missing some. The sample holds about 98,000 clones, approximately 80% seen once. Germline loops: CDR1 LGHNA, CDR2 YNFKEQ. The J segment lost 7 bases and the V segment lost 1 base, leaving 6 bases of the junction unmatched. The CDR3 covers 15 residues. The sample consisted of blood. The V gene is TRBV4-2, the J gene TRBJ1-2, with 10 bases lining up with TRBD1. The TCR was taken from a woman aged 30 to 39 in good health. CDR3 in DNA: TGTGCCAGCAGCCAAGGAGGGACAGGGGTAGCTGGCTACACCTTC. This codes for CASSQGGTGVAGYTF.